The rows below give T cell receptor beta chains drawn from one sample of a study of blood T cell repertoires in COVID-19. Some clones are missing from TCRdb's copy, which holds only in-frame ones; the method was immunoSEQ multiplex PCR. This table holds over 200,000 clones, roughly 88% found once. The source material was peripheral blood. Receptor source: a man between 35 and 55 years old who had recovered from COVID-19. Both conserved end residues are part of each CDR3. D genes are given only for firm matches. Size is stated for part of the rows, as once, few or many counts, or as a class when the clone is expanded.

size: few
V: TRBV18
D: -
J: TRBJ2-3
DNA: TGTGCCAGCTCACCACCGGGTAGAACAGAGACGCAGTATTTT
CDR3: CASSPPGRTETQYF

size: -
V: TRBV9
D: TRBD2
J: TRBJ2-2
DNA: TGTGCCAGCAGCGTATTGGCGGGAGGCTCGGGCACCGGGGAGCTGTTTTTT
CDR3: CASSVLAGGSGTGELFF

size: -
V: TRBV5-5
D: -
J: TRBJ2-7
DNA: TGTGCCAGCAGCTTCACAAAAGAGCAGTACTTC
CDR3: CASSFTKEQYF

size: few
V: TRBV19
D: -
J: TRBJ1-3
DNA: TGTGCCAGTAGTATTGGTGTCAATGGGGCCACCATATATTTT
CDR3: CASSIGVNGATIYF

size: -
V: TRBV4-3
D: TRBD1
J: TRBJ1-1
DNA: TGCGCCAGCAGCCTTAAAGTGGGGACAGAGAACACTGAAGCTTTCTTT
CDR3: CASSLKVGTENTEAFF

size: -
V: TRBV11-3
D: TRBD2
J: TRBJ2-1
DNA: TGTGCCAGCAGCTCAAGCGGGGGGGCTGTTTATGAGCAGTTCTTC
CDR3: CASSSSGGAVYEQFF

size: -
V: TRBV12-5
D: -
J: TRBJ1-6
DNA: TGTGCTAGTGGTTTGGGACAGGTGGGATCACCCCTCCACTTT
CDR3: CASGLGQVGSPLHF

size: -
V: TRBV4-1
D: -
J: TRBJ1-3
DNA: TGCGCCAGCAGCCCCGCGGGTTTTCCTGGAAACACCATATATTTT
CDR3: CASSPAGFPGNTIYF

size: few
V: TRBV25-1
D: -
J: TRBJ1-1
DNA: TGTGCCAGCAGTTGGAGGGGTCGGAACACTGAAGCTTTCTTT
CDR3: CASSWRGRNTEAFF

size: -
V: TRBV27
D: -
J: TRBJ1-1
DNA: TGTGCCAGCAGGGGGGGACGGCCTGGAGGTGAAGCTTTCTTT
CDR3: CASRGGRPGGEAFF

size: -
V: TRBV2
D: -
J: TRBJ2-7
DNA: TGTGCCAGCAGTGGGGGGGACTCCTACGAGCAGTACTTC
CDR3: CASSGGDSYEQYF

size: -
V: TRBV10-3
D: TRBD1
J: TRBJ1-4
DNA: TGTGCCTCCTCTCCAGGGGACAGGGATAATGAAAAACTGTTTTTT
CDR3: CASSPGDRDNEKLFF

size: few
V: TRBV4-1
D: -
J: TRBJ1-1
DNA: TGCGCCAGCAGCCAAGAGTACGCGTACACTGAAGCTTTCTTT
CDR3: CASSQEYAYTEAFF

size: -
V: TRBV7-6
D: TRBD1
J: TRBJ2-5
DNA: TGTGCCAGCAGCGAACGGGACAGGGGGACGGAGACCCAGTACTTC
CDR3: CASSERDRGTETQYF

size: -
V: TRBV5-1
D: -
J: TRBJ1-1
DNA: TGCGCCAGCAGCTGGGGAGCCATGAACACTGAAGCTTTCTTT
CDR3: CASSWGAMNTEAFF

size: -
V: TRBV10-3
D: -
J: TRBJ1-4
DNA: TGTGCCATCAGTGAGCTCGGACATCTAAATGAAAAACTGTTTTTT
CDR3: CAISELGHLNEKLFF

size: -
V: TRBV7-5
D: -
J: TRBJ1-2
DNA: TGTGTCAGAAGCTTAAATTGTCACAGCGGGTCTTCCATCCGTAGCTATGGCTACACCTTC
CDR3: CVRSLNCHSGSSIRSYGYTF

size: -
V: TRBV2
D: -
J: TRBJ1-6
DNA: TGTGCCAGCAGCTTGACAGGCCTGGGCTCACCCCTCCACTTT
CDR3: CASSLTGLGSPLHF

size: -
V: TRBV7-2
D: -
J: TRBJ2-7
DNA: TGTGCCAGCAGCCTTGGACTCGATTACGAGCAGTACTTC
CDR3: CASSLGLDYEQYF

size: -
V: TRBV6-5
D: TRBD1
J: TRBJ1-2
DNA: TGTGCCGGCCGAGGGGCAGGGGGTTATGGCTACACCTTC
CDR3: CAGRGAGGYGYTF

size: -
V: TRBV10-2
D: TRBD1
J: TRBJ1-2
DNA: TGCGCCAGCACTGCCGGGACAGGGGTTAATGGCTACACCTTC
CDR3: CASTAGTGVNGYTF

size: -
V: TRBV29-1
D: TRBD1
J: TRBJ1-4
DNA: TGCAGCGGGGGACAGGGAGCTGCAACTAATGAAAAACTGTTTTTT
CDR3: CSGGQGAATNEKLFF

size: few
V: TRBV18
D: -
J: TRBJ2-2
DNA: TGTGCCAGCTCACCGCCAATAGCAACCGGGGAGCTGTTTTTT
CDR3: CASSPPIATGELFF

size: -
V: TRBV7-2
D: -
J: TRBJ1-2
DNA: TGTGCCAGCAGCCTGGGGGGACGCTTAGGCTATGGCTACACCTTC
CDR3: CASSLGGRLGYGYTF

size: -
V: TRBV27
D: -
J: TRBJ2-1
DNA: TGTGCCAGCAGCCCCTCCCGCGGTGAGCAGTTCTTC
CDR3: CASSPSRGEQFF

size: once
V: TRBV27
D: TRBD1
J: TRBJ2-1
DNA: TGTGCCAGCAGTTTCCAGGGGGCTTCCTACAATGAGCAGTTCTTC
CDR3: CASSFQGASYNEQFF

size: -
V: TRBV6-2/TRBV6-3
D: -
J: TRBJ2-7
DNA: TGTGCCAGCAGTTTGGAGGGGAGTTCCTACGAGCAGTACTTC
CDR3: CASSLEGSSYEQYF

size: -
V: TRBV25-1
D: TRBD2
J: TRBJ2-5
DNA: TGTGCCAGCAGTGTCGCGGGGGGGTCGAAGACCCAGTACTTC
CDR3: CASSVAGGSKTQYF

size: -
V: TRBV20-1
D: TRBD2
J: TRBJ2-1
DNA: TGCAGTGCTGGTGGCCCAGCGGGAGCGTGGAATGAGCAGTTCTTC
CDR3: CSAGGPAGAWNEQFF

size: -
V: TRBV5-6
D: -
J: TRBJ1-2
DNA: TGTGCCAGCAGCTCTGGGGGGAATGACTATGGCTACACCTTC
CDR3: CASSSGGNDYGYTF

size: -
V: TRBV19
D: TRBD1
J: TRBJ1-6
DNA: TGTGCCAGTAGTATCGGCGGTTGGGGACAGGGCAGGAGTTCACCCCTCCACTTT
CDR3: CASSIGGWGQGRSSPLHF

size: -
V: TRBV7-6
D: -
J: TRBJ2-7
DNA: TGTGCCAGCAGCAAAGACCCCTCGAGCGGGCACTACGAGCAGTACTTC
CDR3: CASSKDPSSGHYEQYF

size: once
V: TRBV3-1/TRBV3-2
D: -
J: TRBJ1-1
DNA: TGTGCCAGCAGCCCTCGGGGGGGGCGGAGCACTGAAGCTTTCTTT
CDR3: CASSPRGGRSTEAFF

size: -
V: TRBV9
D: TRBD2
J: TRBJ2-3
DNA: TGTGCCAGCAGCGTACAGCGGGAGATAGATACGCAGTATTTT
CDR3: CASSVQREIDTQYF

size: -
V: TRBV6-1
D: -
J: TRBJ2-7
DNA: TGTGCCAGCAGTGAAGTAGTGAGCTCCTACGAGCAGTACTTC
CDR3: CASSEVVSSYEQYF

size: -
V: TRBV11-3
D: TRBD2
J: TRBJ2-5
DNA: TGTGCCAGCAGCCAGGGACTAGCGGGACGACAAGAGACCCAGTACTTC
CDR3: CASSQGLAGRQETQYF

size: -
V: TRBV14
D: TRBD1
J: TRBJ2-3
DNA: TGTGCCAGCAGCCAAGCGACAGGGGTCACGCAGTATTTT
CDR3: CASSQATGVTQYF

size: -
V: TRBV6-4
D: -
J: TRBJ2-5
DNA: TGTGCCAGCAGCGATTCGGGGGGCGAGATAAAAGAGACCCAGTACTTC
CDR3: CASSDSGGEIKETQYF

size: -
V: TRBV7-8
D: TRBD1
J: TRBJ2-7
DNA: TGTGCCAGCAGCTCGGACAGGAGGTCCTACGAGCAGTACTTC
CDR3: CASSSDRRSYEQYF

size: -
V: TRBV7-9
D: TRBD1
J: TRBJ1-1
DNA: TGTGCCAGCAGGAAACAGGGGGCGCGGGGAGAAGCTTTCTTT
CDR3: CASRKQGARGEAFF

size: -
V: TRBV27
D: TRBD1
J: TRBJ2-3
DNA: TGTGCCAGCAGAGGACAGGGTACAGATACGCAGTATTTT
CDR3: CASRGQGTDTQYF

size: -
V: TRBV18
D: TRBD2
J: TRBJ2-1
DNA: TGTGCCAGCTCACGATCTAGCGGGAGAAGTGGTGAGCAGTTCTTC
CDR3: CASSRSSGRSGEQFF